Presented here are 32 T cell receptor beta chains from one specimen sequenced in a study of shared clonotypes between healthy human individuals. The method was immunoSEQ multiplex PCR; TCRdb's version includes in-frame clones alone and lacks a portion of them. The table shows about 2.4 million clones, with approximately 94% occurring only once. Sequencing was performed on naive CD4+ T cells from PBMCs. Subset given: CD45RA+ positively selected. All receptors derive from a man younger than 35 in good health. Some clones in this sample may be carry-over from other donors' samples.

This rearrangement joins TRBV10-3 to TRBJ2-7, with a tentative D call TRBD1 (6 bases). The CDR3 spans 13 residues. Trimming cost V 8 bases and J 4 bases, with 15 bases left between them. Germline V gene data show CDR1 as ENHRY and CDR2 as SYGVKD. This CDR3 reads CAIRPSQGYEQYF. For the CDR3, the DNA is TGTGCCATCCGCCCGTCGCAGGGGTACGAGCAGTACTTC.

The CDR3 DNA reads TGTGCCAGCTCGCTCCAGAATTCTATCAACGAGCAGTACTTC. This encodes CASSLQNSINEQYF. V gene TRBV18 combines with J gene TRBJ2-7; D is uncertain. V dropped 6 bases and J dropped 5 bases, with 17 bases sitting between them. CDR3 length equals 14 residues. Germline values: CDR1 KGHSH, CDR2 LQKENI. The full variable domain, in which reference TRBV18 and TRBJ2-7 provide the parts outside the CDR3, is NAGVMQNPRHLVRRRGQEARLRCSPMKGHSHVYWYRQLPEEGLKFMVYLQKENIIDESGMPKERFSAEFPKEGPSILRIQQVVRGDSAAYFCASSLQNSINEQYFGPGTRLTVT.

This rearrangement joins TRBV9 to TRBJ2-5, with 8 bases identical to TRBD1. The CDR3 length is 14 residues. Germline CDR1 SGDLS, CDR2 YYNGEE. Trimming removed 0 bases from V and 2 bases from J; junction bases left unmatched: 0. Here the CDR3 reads CASSVDRGQETQYF. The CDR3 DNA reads TGTGCCAGCAGCGTAGACAGGGGGCAAGAGACCCAGTACTTC.

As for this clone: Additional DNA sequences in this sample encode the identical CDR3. The CDR3: CASSLDRDYGYTF. The CDR3 region has the DNA TGTGCCAGCAGCTTAGACAGGGACTATGGCTACACCTTC. This chain links TRBV5-4 with TRBJ1-2; 7 bases are a match to TRBD1. CDR1 SGHNT and CDR2 YYREEE come from the germline V gene (reference sequence). The ends lost 2 bases at V and 3 bases at J; junction bases unmatched: 1. The CDR3 consists of 13 residues.

CDR3 DNA sequence: TGTGCCCCAGAGGGGGGTGGAATGGGGAAACTGTTTTTT. Protein sequence: CAPEGGGMGKLFF. The chain is built from TRBV10-3 and TRBJ1-4, with D perhaps TRBD1 (6 bases). V was cut by 11 bases and J by 11 bases, with 21 bases left in between. The CDR3 length is 13 residues. The germline V gene has CDR1 ENHRY and CDR2 SYGVKD.

The CDR3 sequence is CASSQDAGGLTDEQYF. For the CDR3, the DNA is TGTGCCAGCAGCCAAGATGCGGGGGGCCTTACTGATGAGCAGTACTTC. This chain connects TRBV4-2 to TRBJ2-7, with TRBD2 matching 8 bases. The germline CDR1 and CDR2 sequences are LGHNA and YNFKEQ. The CDR3 is made up of 16 amino acids. Unmatched junction bases numbered 11, after V lost 0 bases and J lost 7 bases.

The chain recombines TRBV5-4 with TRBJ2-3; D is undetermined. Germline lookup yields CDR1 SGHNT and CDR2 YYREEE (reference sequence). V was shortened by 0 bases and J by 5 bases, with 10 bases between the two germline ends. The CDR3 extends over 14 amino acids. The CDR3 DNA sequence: TGTGCCAGCAGCTTGGGGGATCATAAAGATACGCAGTATTTT. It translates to CASSLGDHKDTQYF.

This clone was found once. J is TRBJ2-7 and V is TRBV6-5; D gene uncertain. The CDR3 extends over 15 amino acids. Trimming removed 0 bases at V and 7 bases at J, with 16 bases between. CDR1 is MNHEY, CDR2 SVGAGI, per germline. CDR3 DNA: TGTGCCAGCAGTTACTCGGAACCAATGAACGGTGAGCAGTACTTC. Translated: CASSYSEPMNGEQYF.

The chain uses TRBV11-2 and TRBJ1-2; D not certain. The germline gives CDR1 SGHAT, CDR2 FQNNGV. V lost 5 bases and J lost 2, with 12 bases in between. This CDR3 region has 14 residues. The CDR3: CASSPTRVNYGYTF. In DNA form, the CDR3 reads TGTGCCAGCAGCCCAACCCGGGTCAACTATGGCTACACCTTC. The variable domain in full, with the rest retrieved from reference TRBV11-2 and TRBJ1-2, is EAGVAQSPRYKIIEKRQSVAFWCNPISGHATLYWYQQILGQGPKLLIQFQNNGVVDDSQLPKDRFSAERLKGVDSTLKIQPAKLEDSAVYLCASSPTRVNYGYTFGSGTRLTVV.

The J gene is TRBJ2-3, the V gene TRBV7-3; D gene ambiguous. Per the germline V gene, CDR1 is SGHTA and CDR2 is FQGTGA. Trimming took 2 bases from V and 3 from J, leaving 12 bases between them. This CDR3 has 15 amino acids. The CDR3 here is CASSLGGQKTDTQYF. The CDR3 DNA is TGTGCCAGCAGCTTAGGTGGCCAGAAAACAGATACGCAGTATTTT.

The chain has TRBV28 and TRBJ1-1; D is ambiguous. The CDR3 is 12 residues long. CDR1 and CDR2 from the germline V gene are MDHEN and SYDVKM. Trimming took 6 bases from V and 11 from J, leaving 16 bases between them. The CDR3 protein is CASSQRAGWAFF. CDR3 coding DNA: TGTGCCAGCAGCCAACGTGCCGGGTGGGCTTTCTTT.

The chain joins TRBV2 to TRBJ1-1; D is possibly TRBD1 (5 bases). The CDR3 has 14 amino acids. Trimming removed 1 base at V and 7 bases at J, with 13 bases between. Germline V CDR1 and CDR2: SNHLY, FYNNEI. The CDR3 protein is CASSEERGGLEAFF. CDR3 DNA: TGTGCCAGCAGTGAAGAGAGGGGCGGACTTGAAGCTTTCTTT.

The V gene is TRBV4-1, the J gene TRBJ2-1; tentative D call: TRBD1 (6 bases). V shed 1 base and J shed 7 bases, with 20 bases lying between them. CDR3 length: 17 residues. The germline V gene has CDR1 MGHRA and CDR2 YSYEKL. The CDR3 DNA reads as TGCGCCAGCAGCCAAGTACAGGGTAGTCGAGCGATGAATGAGCAGTTCTTC. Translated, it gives CASSQVQGSRAMNEQFF.

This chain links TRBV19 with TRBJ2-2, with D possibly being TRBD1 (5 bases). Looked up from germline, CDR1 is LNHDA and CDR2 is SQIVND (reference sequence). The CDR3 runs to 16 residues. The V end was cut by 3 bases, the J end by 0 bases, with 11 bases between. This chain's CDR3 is CASSIRALANTGELFF. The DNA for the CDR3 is TGTGCCAGTAGTATCAGGGCCCTCGCGAACACCGGGGAGCTGTTTTTT.

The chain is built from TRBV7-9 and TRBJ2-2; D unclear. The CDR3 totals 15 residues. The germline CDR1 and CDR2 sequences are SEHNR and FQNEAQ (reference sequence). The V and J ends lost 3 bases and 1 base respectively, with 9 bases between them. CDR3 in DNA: TGTGCCAGCAGCTTTTCCGGCGGGAACACCGGGGAGCTGTTTTTT. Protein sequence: CASSFSGGNTGELFF.

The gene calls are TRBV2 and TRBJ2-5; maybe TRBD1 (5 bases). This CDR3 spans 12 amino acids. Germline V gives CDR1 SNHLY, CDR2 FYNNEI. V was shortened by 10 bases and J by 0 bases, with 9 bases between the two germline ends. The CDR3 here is CATTGYQETQYF. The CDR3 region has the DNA TGTGCCACCACAGGTTACCAAGAGACCCAGTACTTC.

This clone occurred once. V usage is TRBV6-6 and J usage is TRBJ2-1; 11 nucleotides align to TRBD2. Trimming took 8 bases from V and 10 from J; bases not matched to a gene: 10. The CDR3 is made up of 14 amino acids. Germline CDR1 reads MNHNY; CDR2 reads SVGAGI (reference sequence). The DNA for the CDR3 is TGTGCCAGCGGATCCGGGACTAGCGGTGGGGAGCAGTTCTTC. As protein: CASGSGTSGGEQFF.

The CDR3 sequence: CSVWLIVSNTEAFF. CDR3 DNA: TGCAGCGTTTGGTTGATCGTTTCGAACACTGAAGCTTTCTTT. The chain couples TRBV29-1 to TRBJ1-1; no clear D gene. Germline CDR1 SQVTM, CDR2 ANQGSEA. The CDR3 is made up of 14 amino acids. Trimming cost V 5 bases and J 1 base, with 14 bases left between them. The variable domain in full, with the rest retrieved from reference TRBV29-1 and TRBJ1-1, is SAVISQKPSRDICQRGTSLTIQCQVDSQVTMMFWYRQQPGQSLTLIATANQGSEATYESGFVIDKFPISRPNLTFSTLTVSNMSPEDSSIYLCSVWLIVSNTEAFFGQGTRLTVV.

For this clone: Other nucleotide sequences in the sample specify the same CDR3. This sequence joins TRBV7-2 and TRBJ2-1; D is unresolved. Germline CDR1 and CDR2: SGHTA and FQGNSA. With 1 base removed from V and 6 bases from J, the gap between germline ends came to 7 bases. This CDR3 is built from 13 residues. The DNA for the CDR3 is TGTGCCAGCAGCTTAGGAACCCTCAATGAGCAGTTCTTC. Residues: CASSLGTLNEQFF.

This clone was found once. The CDR3, as DNA: TGTGCCAGCAGCTACGACAGGGCGAACACTGAAGCTTTCTTT. It is translated as CASSYDRANTEAFF. The chain combines TRBV11-2 with TRBJ1-1; 7 bases line up with TRBD1. The CDR3 runs 14 residues. Per germline, CDR1 SGHAT and CDR2 FQNNGV. J was trimmed by 1 base and V by 4 bases; bases with no gene match: 3.

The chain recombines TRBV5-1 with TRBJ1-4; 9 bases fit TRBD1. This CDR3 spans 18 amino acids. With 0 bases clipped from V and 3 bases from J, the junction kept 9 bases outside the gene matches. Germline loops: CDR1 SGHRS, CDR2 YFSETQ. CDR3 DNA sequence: TGCGCCAGCAGCTTGGCATGGACAGGGGCCCGGGCTAATGAAAAACTGTTTTTT. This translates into CASSLAWTGARANEKLFF.

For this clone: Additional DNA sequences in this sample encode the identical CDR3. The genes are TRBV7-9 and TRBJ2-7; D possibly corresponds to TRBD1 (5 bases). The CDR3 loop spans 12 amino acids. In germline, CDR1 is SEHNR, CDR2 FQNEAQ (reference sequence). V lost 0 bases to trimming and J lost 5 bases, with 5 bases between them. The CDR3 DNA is TGTGCCAGCAGCTTAGCAGGGGACGAGCAGTACTTC. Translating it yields CASSLAGDEQYF.

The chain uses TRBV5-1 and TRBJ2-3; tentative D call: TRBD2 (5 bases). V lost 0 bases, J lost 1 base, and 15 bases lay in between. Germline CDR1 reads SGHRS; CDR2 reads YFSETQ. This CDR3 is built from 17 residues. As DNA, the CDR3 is TGCGCCAGCAGCTTGGCCCGGACTCAGGCTGGCACAGATACGCAGTATTTT. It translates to CASSLARTQAGTDTQYF.

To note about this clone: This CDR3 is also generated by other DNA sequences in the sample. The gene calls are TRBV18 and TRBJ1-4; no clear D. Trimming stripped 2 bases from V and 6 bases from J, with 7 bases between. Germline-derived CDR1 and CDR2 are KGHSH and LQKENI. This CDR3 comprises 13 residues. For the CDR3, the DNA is TGTGCCAGCTCACCAGGGTTAGATGAAAAACTGTTTTTT. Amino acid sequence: CASSPGLDEKLFF.

The chain's CDR3 is CASSNRGRGSTEAFF. DNA of the CDR3: TGCGCCAGCTCGAATAGGGGCAGGGGTTCGACTGAAGCTTTCTTT. The chain carries TRBV10-2 and TRBJ1-1; a weak D match, TRBD1 (6 bases). The V end lost 8 bases, the J end lost 5 bases, and 21 bases lay between the germline ends. The CDR3 runs to 15 residues. CDR1 and CDR2 (germline): WSHSY, SAAADI.

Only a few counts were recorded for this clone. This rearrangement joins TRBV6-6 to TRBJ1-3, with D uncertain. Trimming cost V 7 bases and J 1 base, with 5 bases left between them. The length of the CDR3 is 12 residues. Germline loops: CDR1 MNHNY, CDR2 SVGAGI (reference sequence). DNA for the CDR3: TGTGCCAGCAAATCATCTGGAAACACCATATATTTT. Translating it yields CASKSSGNTIYF.

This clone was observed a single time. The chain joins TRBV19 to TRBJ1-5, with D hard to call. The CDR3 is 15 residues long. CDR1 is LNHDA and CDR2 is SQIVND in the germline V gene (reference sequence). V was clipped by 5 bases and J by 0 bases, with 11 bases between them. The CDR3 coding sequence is TGTGCCAGTAGTTACCGGGCAGTTAGCAATCAGCCCCAGCATTTT. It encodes CASSYRAVSNQPQHF.

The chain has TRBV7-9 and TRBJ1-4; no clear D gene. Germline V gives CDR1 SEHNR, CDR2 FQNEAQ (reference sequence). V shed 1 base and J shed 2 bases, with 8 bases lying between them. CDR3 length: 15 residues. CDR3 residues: CASSLVGNTNEKLFF. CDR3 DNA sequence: TGTGCCAGCAGCTTAGTTGGGAATACTAATGAAAAACTGTTTTTT. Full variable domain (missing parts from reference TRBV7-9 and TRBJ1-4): DTGVSQNPRHKITKRGQNVTFRCDPISEHNRLYWYRQTLGQGPEFLTYFQNEAQLEKSRLLSDRFSAERPKGSFSTLEIQRTEQGDSAMYLCASSLVGNTNEKLFFGSGTQLSVL.

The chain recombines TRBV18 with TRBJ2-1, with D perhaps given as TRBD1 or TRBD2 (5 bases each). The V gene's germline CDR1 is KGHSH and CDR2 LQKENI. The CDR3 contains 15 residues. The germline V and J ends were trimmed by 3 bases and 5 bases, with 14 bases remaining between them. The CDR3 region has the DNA TGTGCCAGCTCACCGAAGCGGCAAGGGGACAATGAGCAGTTCTTC. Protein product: CASSPKRQGDNEQFF.

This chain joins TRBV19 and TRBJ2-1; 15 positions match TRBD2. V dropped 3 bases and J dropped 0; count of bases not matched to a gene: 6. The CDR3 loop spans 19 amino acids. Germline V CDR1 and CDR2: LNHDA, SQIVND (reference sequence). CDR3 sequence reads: CASSIRGLAGGFSYNEQFF. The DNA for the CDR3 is TGTGCCAGTAGTATTCGCGGACTAGCGGGAGGGTTCTCCTACAATGAGCAGTTCTTC.

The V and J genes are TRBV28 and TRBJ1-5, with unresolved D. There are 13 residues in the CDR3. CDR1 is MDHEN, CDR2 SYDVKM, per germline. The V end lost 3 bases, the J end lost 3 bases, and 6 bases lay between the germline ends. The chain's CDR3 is CASSFRANQPQHF. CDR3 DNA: TGTGCCAGCAGTTTCCGGGCCAATCAGCCCCAGCATTTT.

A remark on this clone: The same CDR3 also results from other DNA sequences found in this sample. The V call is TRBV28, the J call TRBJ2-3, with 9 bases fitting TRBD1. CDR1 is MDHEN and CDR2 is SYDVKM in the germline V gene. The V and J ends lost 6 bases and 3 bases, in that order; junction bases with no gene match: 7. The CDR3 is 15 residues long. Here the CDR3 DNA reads TGTGCCAGCAGCCGGACAGGGGCCCTTACAGATACGCAGTATTTT. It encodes CASSRTGALTDTQYF.